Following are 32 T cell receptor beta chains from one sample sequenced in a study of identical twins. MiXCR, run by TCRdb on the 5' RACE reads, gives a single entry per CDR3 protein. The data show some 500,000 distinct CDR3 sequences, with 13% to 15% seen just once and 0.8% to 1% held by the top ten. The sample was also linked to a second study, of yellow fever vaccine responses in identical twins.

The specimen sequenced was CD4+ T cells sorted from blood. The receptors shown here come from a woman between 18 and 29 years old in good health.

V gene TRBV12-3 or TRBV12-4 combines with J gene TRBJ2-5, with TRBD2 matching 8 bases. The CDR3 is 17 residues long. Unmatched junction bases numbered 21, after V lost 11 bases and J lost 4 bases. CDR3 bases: TGTGCCTGCTGCCCTCGGGCGGGAGGAGGCTTGGGAGAGACCCAGTACTTC. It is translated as CACCPRAGGGLGETQYF.

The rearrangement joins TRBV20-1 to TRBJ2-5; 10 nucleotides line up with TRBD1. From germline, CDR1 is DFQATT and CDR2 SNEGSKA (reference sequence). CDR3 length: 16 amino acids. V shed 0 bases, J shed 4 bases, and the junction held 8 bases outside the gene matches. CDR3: CSARDLIGTGAETQYF. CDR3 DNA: TGCAGTGCTAGAGATCTAATTGGGACAGGGGCAGAGACCCAGTACTTC.

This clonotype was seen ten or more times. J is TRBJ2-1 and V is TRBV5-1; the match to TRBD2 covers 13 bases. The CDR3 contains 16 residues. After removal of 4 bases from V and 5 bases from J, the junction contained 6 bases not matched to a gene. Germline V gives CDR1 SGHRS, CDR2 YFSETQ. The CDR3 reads CASSMEGLAGNNEQFF. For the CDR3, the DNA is TGCGCCAGCAGCATGGAGGGACTAGCGGGAAACAATGAGCAGTTCTTC. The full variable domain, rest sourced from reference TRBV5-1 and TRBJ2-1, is KAGVTQTPRYLIKTRGQQVTLSCSPISGHRSVSWYQQTPGQGLQFLFEYFSETQRNKGNFPGRFSGRQFSNSRSEMNVSTLELGDSALYLCASSMEGLAGNNEQFFGPGTRLTVL.

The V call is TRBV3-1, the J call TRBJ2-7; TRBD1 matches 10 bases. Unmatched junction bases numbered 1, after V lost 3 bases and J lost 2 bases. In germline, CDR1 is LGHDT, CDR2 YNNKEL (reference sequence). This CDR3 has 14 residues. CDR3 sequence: CASSQTGGTYEQYF. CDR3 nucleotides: TGTGCCAGCAGCCAGACAGGGGGCACCTACGAGCAGTACTTC.

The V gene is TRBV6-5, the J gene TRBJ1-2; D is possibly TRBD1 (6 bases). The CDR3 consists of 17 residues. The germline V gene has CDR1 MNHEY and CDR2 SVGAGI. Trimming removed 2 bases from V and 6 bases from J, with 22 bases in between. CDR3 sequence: CASSYRTVLEGDNGYTF. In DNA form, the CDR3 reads TGTGCCAGCAGTTACCGGACAGTGCTAGAAGGGGATAATGGCTACACCTTC.

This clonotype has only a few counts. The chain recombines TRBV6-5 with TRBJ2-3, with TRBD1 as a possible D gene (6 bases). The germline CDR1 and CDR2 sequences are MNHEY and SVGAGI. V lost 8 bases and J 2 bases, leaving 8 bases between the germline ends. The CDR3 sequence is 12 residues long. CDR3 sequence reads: CASWTATDTQYF. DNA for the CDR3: TGTGCCAGCTGGACAGCCACAGATACGCAGTATTTT.

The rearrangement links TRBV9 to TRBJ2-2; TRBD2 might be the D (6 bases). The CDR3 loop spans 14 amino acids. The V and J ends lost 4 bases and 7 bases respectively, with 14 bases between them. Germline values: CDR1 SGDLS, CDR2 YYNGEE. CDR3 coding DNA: TGTGCCAGCAGCCCCCACCCAGCGGGCGGGGAGCTGTTTTTT. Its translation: CASSPHPAGGELFF.

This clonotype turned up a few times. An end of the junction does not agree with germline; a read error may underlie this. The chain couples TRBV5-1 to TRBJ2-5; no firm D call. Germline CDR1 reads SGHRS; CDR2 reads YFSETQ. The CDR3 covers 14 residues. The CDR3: CASSLDPAQETQYF. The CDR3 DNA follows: TGTGCCAGCAGCTTAGATCCGGCTCAAGAGACCCAGTACTTC.

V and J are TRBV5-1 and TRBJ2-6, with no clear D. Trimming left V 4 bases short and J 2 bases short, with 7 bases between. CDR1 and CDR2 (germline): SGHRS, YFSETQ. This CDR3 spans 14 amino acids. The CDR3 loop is CASSVSTGANVLTF. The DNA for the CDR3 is TGCGCCAGCAGCGTTTCTACTGGGGCCAACGTCCTGACTTTC.

CDR3 protein: CASKVGQSNQPQHF. CDR3 in DNA: TGTGCCAGCAAAGTGGGACAGAGTAATCAGCCCCAGCATTTT. This sequence joins TRBV6-1 and TRBJ1-5; TRBD1 matches at 7 bases. After removal of 7 bases from V and 4 bases from J, the junction contained 7 bases not matched to a gene. Looked up from germline, CDR1 is MNHNS and CDR2 is SASEGT. The CDR3 runs to 14 residues.

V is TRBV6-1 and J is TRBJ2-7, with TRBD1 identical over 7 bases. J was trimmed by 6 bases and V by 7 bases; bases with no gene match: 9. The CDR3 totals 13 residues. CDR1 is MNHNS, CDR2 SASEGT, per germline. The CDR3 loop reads CASTRGLKGEQYF. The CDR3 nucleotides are TGTGCCAGCACCAGGGGGTTAAAGGGCGAGCAGTACTTC.

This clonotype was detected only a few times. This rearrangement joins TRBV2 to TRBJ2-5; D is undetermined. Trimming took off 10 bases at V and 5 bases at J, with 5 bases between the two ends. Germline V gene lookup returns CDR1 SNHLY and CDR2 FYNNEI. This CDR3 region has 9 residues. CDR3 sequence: CAIGETQYF. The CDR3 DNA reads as TGTGCCATCGGGGAGACCCAGTACTTC. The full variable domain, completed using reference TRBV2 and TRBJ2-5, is EPEVTQTPSHQVTQMGQEVILRCVPISNHLYFYWYRQILGQKVEFLVSFYNNEISEKSEIFDDQFSVERPDGSNFTLKIRSTKLEDSAMYFCAIGETQYFGPGTRLLVL.

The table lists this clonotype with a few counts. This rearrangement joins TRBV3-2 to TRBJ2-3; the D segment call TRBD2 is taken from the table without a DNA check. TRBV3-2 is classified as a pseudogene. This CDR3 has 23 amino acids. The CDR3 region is CASSQHGGVGGLSAIFSTDTQYF. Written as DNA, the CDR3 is TGTGCCAGCAGCCAGCACGGTGGAGTGGGCGGGCTCAGCGCGATTTTTAGCACAGATACGCAGTATTTT.

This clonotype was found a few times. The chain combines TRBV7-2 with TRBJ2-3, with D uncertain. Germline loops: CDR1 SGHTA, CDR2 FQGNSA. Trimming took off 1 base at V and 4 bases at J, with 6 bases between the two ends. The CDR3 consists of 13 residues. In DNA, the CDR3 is TGTGCCAGCAGCTTAGGTGTCCCAGATACGCAGTATTTT. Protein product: CASSLGVPDTQYF.

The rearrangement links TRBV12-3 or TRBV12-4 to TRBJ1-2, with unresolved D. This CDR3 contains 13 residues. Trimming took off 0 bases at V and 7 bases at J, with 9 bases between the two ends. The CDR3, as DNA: TGTGCCAGCAGTTTAGCGCGTTCGGTTGGCTACACCTTC. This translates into CASSLARSVGYTF.

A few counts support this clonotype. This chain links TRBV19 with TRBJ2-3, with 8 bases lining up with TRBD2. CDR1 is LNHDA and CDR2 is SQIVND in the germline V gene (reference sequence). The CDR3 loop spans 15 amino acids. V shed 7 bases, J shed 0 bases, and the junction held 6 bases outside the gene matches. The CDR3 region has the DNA TGTGCCAGTAACCCGCGGGGGGCTAGCACAGATACGCAGTATTTT. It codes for CASNPRGASTDTQYF.

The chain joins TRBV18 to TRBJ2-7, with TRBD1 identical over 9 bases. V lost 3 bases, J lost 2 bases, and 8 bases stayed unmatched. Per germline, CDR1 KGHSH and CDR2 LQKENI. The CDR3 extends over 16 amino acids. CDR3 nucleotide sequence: TGTGCCAGCTCACCTCAAGCAGGGACAGGGACCTACGAGCAGTACTTC. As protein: CASSPQAGTGTYEQYF.

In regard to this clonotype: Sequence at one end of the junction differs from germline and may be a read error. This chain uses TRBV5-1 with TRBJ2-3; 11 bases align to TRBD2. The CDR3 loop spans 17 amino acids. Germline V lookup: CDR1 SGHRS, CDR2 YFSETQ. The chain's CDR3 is CASGLALAGGSTDTQYF. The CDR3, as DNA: TGCGCCAGCGGCTTGGCCCTAGCGGGAGGAAGCACAGATACGCAGTATTTT.

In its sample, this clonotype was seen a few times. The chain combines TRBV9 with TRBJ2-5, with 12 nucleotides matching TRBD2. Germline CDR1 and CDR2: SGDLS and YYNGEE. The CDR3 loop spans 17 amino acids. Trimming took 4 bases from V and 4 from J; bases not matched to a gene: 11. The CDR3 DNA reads TGTGCCAGCAGCCCCAACGCTGTGGGACTAGCGGGAGAGACCCAGTACTTC. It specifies CASSPNAVGLAGETQYF. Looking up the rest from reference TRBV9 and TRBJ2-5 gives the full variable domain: DSGVTQTPKHLITATGQRVTLRCSPRSGDLSVYWYQQSLDQGLQFLIQYYNGEERAKGNILERFSAQQFPDLHSELNLSSLELGDSALYFCASSPNAVGLAGETQYFGPGTRLLVL.

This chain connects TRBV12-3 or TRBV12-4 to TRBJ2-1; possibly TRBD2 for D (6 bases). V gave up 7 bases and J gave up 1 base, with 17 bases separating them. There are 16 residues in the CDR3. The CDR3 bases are TGTGCCAGCACCCCGAGCAGGAGGGCGTCCTACAATGAGCAGTTCTTC. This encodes CASTPSRRASYNEQFF.

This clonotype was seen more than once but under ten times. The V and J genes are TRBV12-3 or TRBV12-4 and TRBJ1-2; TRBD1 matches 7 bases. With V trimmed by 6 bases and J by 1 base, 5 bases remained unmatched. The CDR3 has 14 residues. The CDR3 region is CASRPTGFNYGYTF. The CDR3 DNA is TGTGCCAGCAGGCCGACAGGGTTTAACTATGGCTACACCTTC.

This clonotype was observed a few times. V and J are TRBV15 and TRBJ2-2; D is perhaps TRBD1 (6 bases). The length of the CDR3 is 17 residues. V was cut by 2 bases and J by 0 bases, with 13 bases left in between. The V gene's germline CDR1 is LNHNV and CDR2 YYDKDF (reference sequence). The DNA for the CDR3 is TGTGCCACCAGCAGAAAAGGACAGATCGCGAACACCGGGGAGCTGTTTTTT. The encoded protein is CATSRKGQIANTGELFF.

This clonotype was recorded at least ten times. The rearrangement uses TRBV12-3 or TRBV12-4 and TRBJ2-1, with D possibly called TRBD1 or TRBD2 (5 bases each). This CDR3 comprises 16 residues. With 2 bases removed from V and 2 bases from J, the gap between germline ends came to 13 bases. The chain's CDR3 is CASSLWRAGTYNEQFF. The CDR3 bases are TGTGCCAGCAGTTTATGGCGGGCAGGGACCTACAATGAGCAGTTCTTC.

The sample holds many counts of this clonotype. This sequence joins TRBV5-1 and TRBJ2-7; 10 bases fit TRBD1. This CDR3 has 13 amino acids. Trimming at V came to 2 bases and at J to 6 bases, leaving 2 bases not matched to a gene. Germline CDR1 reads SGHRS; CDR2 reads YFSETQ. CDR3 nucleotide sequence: TGCGCCAGCAGCTTTGGACAGGGGGGCGAGCAGTACTTC. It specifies CASSFGQGGEQYF.

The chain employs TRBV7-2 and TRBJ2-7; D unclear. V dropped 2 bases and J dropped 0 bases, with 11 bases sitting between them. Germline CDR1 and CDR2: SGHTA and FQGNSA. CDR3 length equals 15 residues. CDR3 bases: TGTGCCAGCAGCTTACCGGGCAGGAGCTCCTACGAGCAGTACTTC. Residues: CASSLPGRSSYEQYF.

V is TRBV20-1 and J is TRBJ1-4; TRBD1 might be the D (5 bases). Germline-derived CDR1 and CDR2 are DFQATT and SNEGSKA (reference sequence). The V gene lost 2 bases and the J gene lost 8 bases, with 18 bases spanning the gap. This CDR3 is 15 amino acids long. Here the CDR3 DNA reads TGCAGTGCTAGATCGCCCCTCGGGGCGGAGGAAAAACTGTTTTTT. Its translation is CSARSPLGAEEKLFF.

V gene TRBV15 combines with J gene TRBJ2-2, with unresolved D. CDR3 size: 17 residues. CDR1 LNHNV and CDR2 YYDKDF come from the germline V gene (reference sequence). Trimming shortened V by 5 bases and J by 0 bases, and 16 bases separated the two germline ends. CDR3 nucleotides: TGTGCCACCAGCTTAGGACGGTACGGTTCGAACACCGGGGAGCTGTTTTTT. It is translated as CATSLGRYGSNTGELFF.

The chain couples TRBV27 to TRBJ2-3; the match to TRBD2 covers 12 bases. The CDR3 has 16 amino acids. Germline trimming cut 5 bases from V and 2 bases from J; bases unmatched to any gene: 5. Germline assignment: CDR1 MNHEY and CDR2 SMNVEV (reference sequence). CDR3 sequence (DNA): TGTGCCAGCAGTCGACTAGCGGGGGCATTCACAGATACGCAGTATTTT. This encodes CASSRLAGAFTDTQYF.

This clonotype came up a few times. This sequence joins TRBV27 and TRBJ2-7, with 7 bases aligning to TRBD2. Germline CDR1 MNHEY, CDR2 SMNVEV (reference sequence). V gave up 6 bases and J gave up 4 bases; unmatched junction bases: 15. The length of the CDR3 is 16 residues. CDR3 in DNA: TGTGCCAGCAGCGGAGGGGAGGGAGGTTTTGGATACGAGCAGTACTTC. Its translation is CASSGGEGGFGYEQYF.

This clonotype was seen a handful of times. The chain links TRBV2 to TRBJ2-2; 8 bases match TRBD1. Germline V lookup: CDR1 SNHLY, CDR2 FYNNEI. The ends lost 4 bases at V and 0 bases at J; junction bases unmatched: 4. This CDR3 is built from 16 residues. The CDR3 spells CASSGLGQANTGELFF. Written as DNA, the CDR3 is TGTGCCAGCAGTGGTTTGGGACAGGCGAACACCGGGGAGCTGTTTTTT.

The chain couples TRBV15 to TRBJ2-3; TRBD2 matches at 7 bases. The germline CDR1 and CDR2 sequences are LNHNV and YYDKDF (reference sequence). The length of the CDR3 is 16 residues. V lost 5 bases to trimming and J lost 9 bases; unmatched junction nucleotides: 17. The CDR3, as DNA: TGTGCCACCAGCGGTCATGGCGGGAGAGGTATTCAGACGCAGTATTTT. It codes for CATSGHGGRGIQTQYF.

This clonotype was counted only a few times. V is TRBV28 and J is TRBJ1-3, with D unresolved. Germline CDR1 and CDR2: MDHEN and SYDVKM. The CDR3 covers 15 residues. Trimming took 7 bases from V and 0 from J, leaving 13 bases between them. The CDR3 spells CASKDPSNSGNTIYF. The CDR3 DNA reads TGTGCCAGCAAAGATCCAAGTAACTCTGGAAACACCATATATTTT.